This T cell receptor (beta chain) was observed in a study of Ad26.COV2.S vaccination and SARS-CoV-2 variants. Study information: A COV1001 Ad26.COV2.S trial-arm participant provided the sample.

Study-level points and caveats: For non-spike TCRs, breadth in vaccine recipients resembled that in placebo recipients. Breadth and depth estimates from TCRs may understate total T cell responses.

Of note for this clone: Its target is not known.

The germline CDR1 and CDR2 sequences are SGHTA and FQGNSA. Trimming left V 3 bases short and J 0 bases short, with 15 bases between. This CDR3 is 17 amino acids long. Treatment here: roughly 20 received Ad26.COV2.S at low or high dose, single or two shots; five or six received placebo; per-sample allocation not given. All samples were drawn on day 63, counting from the first vaccine or placebo injection. The administered vaccine (an Ad26 vector) expressed Wuhan-strain SARS-CoV-2 spike. Repertoires were generated with immunoSEQ multiplex PCR, while TCRdb's copy carries only in-frame clones and drops some. The profile shows fewer than 500,000 clones, over 75% of them singletons.

The V gene is TRBV7-2, the J gene TRBJ2-1; D perhaps matches TRBD2 (5 bases). The sequenced sample was peripheral blood, obtained in a trial of Ad26.COV2.S vaccine versus placebo. This TCR was sampled from a person aged 18-60 years who received the Ad26.COV2.S COVID-19 vaccine or a placebo. Written as DNA, the CDR3 is TGTGCCAGCAGCTTGGAATCTACTGGGAGCTCCTACAATGAGCAGTTCTTC. It codes for CASSLESTGSSYNEQFF.